Presented here are 25 T cell receptor beta chains from one specimen sequenced in a study of T cell therapy after organ transplantation. The assay was immunoSEQ multiplex PCR, and TCRdb's table has in-frame clones only and misses some. The repertoire holds 20,000 or so clones, with roughly 89% as singletons. These TCRs are of unknown antigen specificity. Time point denoted: 20-29 weeks after completion of therapy. The source material was CD8+ T cells from blood, sampled after autologous CMV-specific T cell therapy. The receptors stem from a human patient who had received a solid organ transplant and had CMV disease. Some T cells may be provided by the graft donor.

The CDR3 DNA is TGTGCCAGCAGTTACTTTGGTAACTATGGCTACACCTTC. This sequence encodes CASSYFGNYGYTF. The rearrangement links TRBV6-5 to TRBJ1-2; unclear D gene. Trimming took off 1 base at V and 1 base at J, with 4 bases between the two ends. The CDR3 loop spans 13 amino acids. The germline gives CDR1 MNHEY, CDR2 SVGAGI.

The chain employs TRBV9 and TRBJ1-2; 9 nucleotides agree with TRBD1. The CDR3 covers 15 residues. Germline CDR1 SGDLS, CDR2 YYNGEE. V lost 4 bases to trimming and J lost 5 bases; unmatched junction nucleotides: 9. The CDR3 DNA is TGTGCCAGCAGCCTTACAGGGGGCGCAGATTATGGCTACACCTTC. Translating it yields CASSLTGGADYGYTF.

This clone was recorded once. V and J are TRBV7-2 and TRBJ1-1; D gene uncertain. V shed 2 bases and J shed 0 bases, with 10 bases lying between them. CDR3 size: 15 residues. Germline assignment: CDR1 SGHTA and CDR2 FQGNSA. The CDR3 coding sequence is TGTGCCAGCAGCTTACAGGACTTCATGAACACTGAAGCTTTCTTT. As protein: CASSLQDFMNTEAFF.

This clone was seen once. The chain is built from TRBV14 and TRBJ1-1; maybe TRBD1 (6 bases). Per germline, CDR1 SGHDN and CDR2 FVKESK. The V gene lost 1 base and the J gene lost 7 bases, with 10 bases spanning the gap. The CDR3 is 13 residues long. The CDR3 sequence: CASSQGGLFEAFF. CDR3 nucleotide sequence: TGTGCCAGCAGCCAAGGGGGGCTATTTGAAGCTTTCTTT.

The chain joins TRBV5-1 to TRBJ1-5; D gene ambiguous. With 0 bases removed from V and 1 base from J, the gap between germline ends came to 8 bases. CDR1 and CDR2 (germline): SGHRS, YFSETQ. This CDR3 region has 15 residues. For the CDR3, the DNA is TGCGCCAGCAGCTTGGAGGGTTGGAGCAATCAGCCCCAGCATTTT. Encoded protein: CASSLEGWSNQPQHF.

The rearrangement joins TRBV4-1 to TRBJ2-2, with D unclear. With 2 bases removed from V and 7 bases from J, the gap between germline ends came to 5 bases. The CDR3 covers 12 residues. Germline V gene data show CDR1 as MGHRA and CDR2 as YSYEKL. Here the CDR3 DNA reads TGCGCCAGCAGCCAAAATAACGGGGAGCTGTTTTTT. Its protein is CASSQNNGELFF.

The chain recombines TRBV15 with TRBJ2-5, with D tentatively TRBD1 (5 bases). V was cut by 4 bases and J by 2 bases, with 8 bases left in between. The CDR3 runs 13 residues. Germline V CDR1 and CDR2: LNHNV, YYDKDF (reference sequence). CDR3 bases: TGTGCCACCAGCACGTGGACACAAGAGACCCAGTACTTC. Protein: CATSTWTQETQYF.

This clone was recorded only once. The chain recombines TRBV2 with TRBJ2-7; D is perhaps TRBD1 (6 bases). V lost 4 bases to trimming and J lost 2 bases, with 12 bases between them. In germline, CDR1 is SNHLY, CDR2 FYNNEI. This CDR3 comprises 14 residues. The CDR3 is CASSGQDSPYEQYF. CDR3 coding DNA: TGTGCCAGCAGTGGCCAGGACAGCCCCTACGAGCAGTACTTC.

The V call is TRBV28, the J call TRBJ2-1, with TRBD2 matching over 14 bases. This CDR3 has 16 residues. Trimming removed 5 bases from V and 7 bases from J; junction bases left unmatched: 7. CDR1 and CDR2 from the germline V gene are MDHEN and SYDVKM. CDR3 protein: CASSPPGLAGANEQFF. The CDR3 coding sequence is TGTGCCAGCAGTCCCCCGGGACTAGCGGGAGCAAATGAGCAGTTCTTC.

This rearrangement joins TRBV4-1 to TRBJ2-5, with D perhaps matching TRBD2 (5 bases). The CDR3 length is 15 residues. In germline, CDR1 is MGHRA, CDR2 YSYEKL. V lost 4 bases and J lost 5, with 17 bases in between. CDR3 in DNA: TGCGCCAGCAGCCGGCTCGGGCTAGCCGTCGAGACCCAGTACTTC. This encodes CASSRLGLAVETQYF.

The V and J genes are TRBV5-6 and TRBJ1-3, with 7 bases identical to TRBD1. V shed 2 bases, J shed 6 bases, and the junction held 5 bases outside the gene matches. Germline loops: CDR1 SGHDT, CDR2 YYEEEE. This CDR3 has 14 amino acids. The CDR3 DNA reads TGTGCCAGCAGCTTCCGACAGGGAACAAACACCATATATTTT. Translation: CASSFRQGTNTIYF. Full variable domain (remainder filled in from reference TRBV5-6 and TRBJ1-3): DAGVTQSPTHLIKTRGQQVTLRCSPKSGHDTVSWYQQALGQGPQFIFQYYEEEERQRGNFPDRFSGHQFPNYSSELNVNALLLGDSALYLCASSFRQGTNTIYFGEGSWLTVV.

The chain couples TRBV27 to TRBJ2-1; D may be TRBD2 (5 bases). Trimming pared 4 bases from V and 4 bases from J, leaving 14 bases between. This CDR3 contains 15 residues. CDR1 and CDR2 from the germline V gene are MNHEY and SMNVEV (reference sequence). Here the CDR3 reads CASSSGWGAYNEQFF. In nucleotides, the CDR3 is TGTGCCAGCAGTTCTGGTTGGGGAGCTTACAATGAGCAGTTCTTC.

The rearrangement joins TRBV14 to TRBJ2-7; 8 bases map to TRBD1. The germline gives CDR1 SGHDN, CDR2 FVKESK. With V trimmed by 5 bases and J by 2 bases, 5 bases remained unmatched. CDR3 length equals 14 residues. CDR3 protein: CASSWGQATYEQYF. CDR3 in DNA: TGTGCCAGCAGCTGGGGACAGGCAACCTACGAGCAGTACTTC. Based on the CDR3 plus reference TRBV14 and TRBJ2-7, the full variable domain is EAGVTQFPSHSVIEKGQTVTLRCDPISGHDNLYWYRRVMGKEIKFLLHFVKESKQDESGMPNNRFLAERTGGTYSTLKVQPAELEDSGVYFCASSWGQATYEQYFGPGTRLTVT.

Written as DNA, the CDR3 is TGTGCCAGCAGCAGAGAGGGACAGAACACTGAAGCTTTCTTT. This codes for CASSREGQNTEAFF. V gene TRBV7-9 combines with J gene TRBJ1-1, with D possibly being TRBD1 (6 bases). Per germline, CDR1 SEHNR and CDR2 FQNEAQ (reference sequence). V lost 5 bases to trimming and J lost 1 base, with 11 bases between them. There are 14 residues in the CDR3.

The V call is TRBV5-1, the J call TRBJ2-1, with no clear D. V shed 0 bases and J shed 2 bases, with 12 bases lying between them. The CDR3 is 16 amino acids. CDR1 and CDR2 (germline): SGHRS, YFSETQ. CDR3 nucleotides: TGCGCCAGCAGCTTGGAACCCCTCCCTCCCTACAATGAGCAGTTCTTC. It specifies CASSLEPLPPYNEQFF.

In its sample, this clone ranks as medium-sized (0.01 to 0.1%). V is TRBV18 and J is TRBJ2-7; no clear D. CDR1 and CDR2 from the germline V gene are KGHSH and LQKENI. V gave up 5 bases and J gave up 5 bases, with 13 bases separating them. There are 13 residues in the CDR3. The CDR3 DNA is TGTGCCAGCTCAAAGACCCCGAACCACGAGCAGTACTTC. This gives the protein CASSKTPNHEQYF. Together with reference TRBV18 and TRBJ2-7, the CDR3 gives the full variable domain: NAGVMQNPRHLVRRRGQEARLRCSPMKGHSHVYWYRQLPEEGLKFMVYLQKENIIDESGMPKERFSAEFPKEGPSILRIQQVVRGDSAAYFCASSKTPNHEQYFGPGTRLTVT.

V is TRBV27 and J is TRBJ1-1; TRBD1 aligns across 10 bases. The junction had 10 bases not matched to a gene; V was cut back by 5 bases and J by 1 base. This CDR3 is 17 amino acids long. Per the germline V gene, CDR1 is MNHEY and CDR2 is SMNVEV (reference sequence). CDR3 sequence reads: CASSQLLTGGRNTEAFF. CDR3 nucleotide sequence: TGTGCCAGCAGTCAACTCTTGACAGGGGGCAGGAACACTGAAGCTTTCTTT.

The DNA for the CDR3 is TGTGCCATCCCCTCCCCCCTGAACACTGAAGCTTTCTTT. Protein product: CAIPSPLNTEAFF. The chain recombines TRBV7-2 with TRBJ1-1; D gene unclear. The V gene's germline CDR1 is SGHTA and CDR2 FQGNSA. Trimming took off 10 bases at V and 0 bases at J, with 12 bases between the two ends. This CDR3 region has 13 residues. Full variable domain (remainder filled in from reference TRBV7-2 and TRBJ1-1): GAGVSQSPSNKVTEKGKDVELRCDPISGHTALYWYRQSLGQGLEFLIYFQGNSAPDKSGLPSDRFSAERTGGSVSTLTIQRTQQEDSAVYLCAIPSPLNTEAFFGQGTRLTVV.

The chain is built from TRBV19 and TRBJ2-5; 10 bases fit TRBD2. Per germline, CDR1 LNHDA and CDR2 SQIVND (reference sequence). This CDR3 contains 17 residues. V lost 8 bases, J lost 4 bases, and 16 bases stayed unmatched. CDR3: CASSLREREGGGETQYF. CDR3 sequence (DNA): TGTGCCAGTTCTCTCAGGGAGCGGGAGGGCGGAGGAGAGACCCAGTACTTC.

The rearrangement joins TRBV6-5 to TRBJ2-2; 8 bases match TRBD2. Trimming took 0 bases from V and 5 from J; bases not matched to a gene: 5. The CDR3 extends over 16 amino acids. The germline gives CDR1 MNHEY, CDR2 SVGAGI. The CDR3 region has the DNA TGTGCCAGCAGTTACTCATCGGGGGGGCCTACCGGGGAGCTGTTTTTT. Amino acids: CASSYSSGGPTGELFF.

The chain links TRBV10-3 to TRBJ2-7, with a possible D match to TRBD2 (5 bases). Trimming cost V 5 bases and J 0 bases, with 11 bases left between them. Germline CDR1 is ENHRY and CDR2 is SYGVKD. The CDR3 contains 14 residues. In DNA, the CDR3 is TGTGCCATCAGTAATAGCGCGAGCTCCTACGAGCAGTACTTC. This encodes CAISNSASSYEQYF.

As for this clone: A much larger clone lies one base from this, so it may be a read error. The rearrangement uses TRBV28 and TRBJ1-1; D is uncertain. The CDR3 covers 12 residues. Trimming took 6 bases from V and 2 from J, leaving 7 bases between them. Looked up from germline, CDR1 is MDHEN and CDR2 is SYDVKM. CDR3 DNA: TGTGCCAGCAGCTTGGGAAACACTGAAGCTTTCTTT. This codes for CASSLGNTEAFF.

The rearrangement joins TRBV18 to TRBJ2-1, with 11 bases fitting TRBD2. CDR3 size: 17 residues. J gave up 7 bases and V 1 base, and 9 bases lay outside the gene matches. CDR1 and CDR2 from the germline V gene are KGHSH and LQKENI. The CDR3 bases are TGTGCCAGCTCACCACAACGAACTAGCGGGAGATTTAATGAGCAGTTCTTC. This translates into CASSPQRTSGRFNEQFF.

The V gene is TRBV7-2, the J gene TRBJ1-2; D gene uncertain. V lost 1 base, J lost 2 bases, and 17 bases lay in between. Germline V gene data show CDR1 as SGHTA and CDR2 as FQGNSA. The CDR3 has 17 residues. This CDR3 is CASSLDSIVRRNYGYTF. CDR3 nucleotides: TGTGCCAGCAGCTTAGATAGTATCGTCAGAAGGAACTATGGCTACACCTTC.

The genes are TRBV10-3 and TRBJ1-3; D not resolved. The CDR3 is 15 residues long. In germline, CDR1 is ENHRY, CDR2 SYGVKD. Trimming took off 0 bases at V and 7 bases at J, with 13 bases between the two ends. The CDR3 loop is CAISESSRSGNTIYF. CDR3 DNA sequence: TGTGCCATCAGTGAGTCGAGTCGGAGTGGGAACACCATATATTTT.